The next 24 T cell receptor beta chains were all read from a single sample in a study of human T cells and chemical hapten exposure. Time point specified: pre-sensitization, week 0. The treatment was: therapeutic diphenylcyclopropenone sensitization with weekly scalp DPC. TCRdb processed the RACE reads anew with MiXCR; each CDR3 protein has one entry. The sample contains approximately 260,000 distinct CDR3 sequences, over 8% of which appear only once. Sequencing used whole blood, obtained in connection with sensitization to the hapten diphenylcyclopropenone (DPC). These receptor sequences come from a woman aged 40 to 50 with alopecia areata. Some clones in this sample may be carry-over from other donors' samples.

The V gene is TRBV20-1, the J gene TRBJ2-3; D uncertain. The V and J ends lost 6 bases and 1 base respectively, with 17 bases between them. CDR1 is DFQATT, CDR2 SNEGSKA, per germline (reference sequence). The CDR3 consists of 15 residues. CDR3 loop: CSAQVGKWGTDTQYF. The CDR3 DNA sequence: TGCAGTGCCCAAGTAGGGAAGTGGGGCACAGATACGCAGTATTTT.

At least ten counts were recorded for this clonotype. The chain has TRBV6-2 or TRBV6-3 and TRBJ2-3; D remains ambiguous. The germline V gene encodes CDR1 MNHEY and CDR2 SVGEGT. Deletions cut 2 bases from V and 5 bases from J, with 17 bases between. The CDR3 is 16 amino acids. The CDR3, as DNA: TGTGCCAGCAGTTACCGGACGAGAAAGGGTGGAGATACGCAGTATTTT. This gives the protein CASSYRTRKGGDTQYF.

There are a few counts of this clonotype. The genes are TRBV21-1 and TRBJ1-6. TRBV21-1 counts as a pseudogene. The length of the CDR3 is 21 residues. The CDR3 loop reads CASSKLRRSPVCFNYNSPLHF. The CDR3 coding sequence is TGTGCCAGCAGCAAATTGAGAAGAAGTCCGGTCTGTTTTAACTATAATTCACCCCTCCACTTT.

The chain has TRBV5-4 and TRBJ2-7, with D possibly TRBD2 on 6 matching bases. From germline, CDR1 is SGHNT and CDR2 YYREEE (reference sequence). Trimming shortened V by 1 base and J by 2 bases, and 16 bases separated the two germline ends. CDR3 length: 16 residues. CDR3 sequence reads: CASSLNGGKGTYEQYF. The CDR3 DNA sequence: TGTGCCAGCAGCTTGAACGGGGGTAAGGGAACCTACGAGCAGTACTTC.

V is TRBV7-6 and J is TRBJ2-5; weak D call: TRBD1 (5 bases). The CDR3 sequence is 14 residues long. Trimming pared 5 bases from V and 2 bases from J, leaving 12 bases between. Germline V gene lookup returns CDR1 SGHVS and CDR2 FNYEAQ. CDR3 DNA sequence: TGTGCCAGCAGCACAAGACAGAGACAAGAGACCCAGTACTTC. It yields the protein CASSTRQRQETQYF.

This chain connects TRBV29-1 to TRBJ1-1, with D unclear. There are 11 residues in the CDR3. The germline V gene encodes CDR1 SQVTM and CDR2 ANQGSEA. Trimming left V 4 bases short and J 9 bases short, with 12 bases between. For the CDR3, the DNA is TGCAGCGTTGGGTGGGAGGAACAAGCTTTCTTT. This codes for CSVGWEEQAFF.

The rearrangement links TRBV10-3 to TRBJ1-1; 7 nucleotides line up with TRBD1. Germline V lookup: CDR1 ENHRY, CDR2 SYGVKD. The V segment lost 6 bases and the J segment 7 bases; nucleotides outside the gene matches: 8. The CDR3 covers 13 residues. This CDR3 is CAIRLDREYEAFF. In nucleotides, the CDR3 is TGTGCCATCAGGCTTGACAGGGAATATGAAGCTTTCTTT.

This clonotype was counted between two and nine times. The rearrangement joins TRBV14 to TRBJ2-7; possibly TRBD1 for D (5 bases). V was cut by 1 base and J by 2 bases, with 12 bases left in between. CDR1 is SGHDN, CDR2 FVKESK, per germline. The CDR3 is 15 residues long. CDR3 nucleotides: TGTGCCAGCAGCCAAGTTGGGCAGGGCCCCTACGAGCAGTACTTC. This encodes CASSQVGQGPYEQYF.

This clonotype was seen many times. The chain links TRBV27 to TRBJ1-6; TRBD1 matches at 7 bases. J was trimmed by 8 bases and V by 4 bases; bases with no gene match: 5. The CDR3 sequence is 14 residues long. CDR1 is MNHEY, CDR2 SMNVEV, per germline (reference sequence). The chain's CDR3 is CASSSDRTYSPLHF. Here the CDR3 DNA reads TGTGCCAGCAGTTCGGACAGGACGTATTCACCCCTCCACTTT.

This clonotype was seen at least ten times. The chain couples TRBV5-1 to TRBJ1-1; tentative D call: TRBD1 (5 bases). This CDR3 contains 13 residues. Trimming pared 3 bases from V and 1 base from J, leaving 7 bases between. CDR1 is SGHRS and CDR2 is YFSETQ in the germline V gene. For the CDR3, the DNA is TGCGCCAGCAGCTCACAGGAGAACACTGAAGCTTTCTTT. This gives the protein CASSSQENTEAFF. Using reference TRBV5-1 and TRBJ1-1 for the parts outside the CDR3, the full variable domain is KAGVTQTPRYLIKTRGQQVTLSCSPISGHRSVSWYQQTPGQGLQFLFEYFSETQRNKGNFPGRFSGRQFSNSRSEMNVSTLELGDSALYLCASSSQENTEAFFGQGTRLTVV.

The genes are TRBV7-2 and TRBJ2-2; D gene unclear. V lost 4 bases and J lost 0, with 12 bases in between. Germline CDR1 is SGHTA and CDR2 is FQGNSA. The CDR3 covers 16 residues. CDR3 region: CASSSRLGTNTGELFF. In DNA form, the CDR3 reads TGTGCCAGCAGCTCCCGACTGGGGACGAACACCGGGGAGCTGTTTTTT. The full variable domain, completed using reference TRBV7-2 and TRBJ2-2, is GAGVSQSPSNKVTEKGKDVELRCDPISGHTALYWYRQSLGQGLEFLIYFQGNSAPDKSGLPSDRFSAERTGGSVSTLTIQRTQQEDSAVYLCASSSRLGTNTGELFFGEGSRLTVL.

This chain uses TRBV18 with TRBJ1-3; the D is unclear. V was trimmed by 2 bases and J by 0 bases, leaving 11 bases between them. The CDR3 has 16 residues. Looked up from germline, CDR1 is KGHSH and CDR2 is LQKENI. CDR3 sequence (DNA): TGTGCCAGCTCACCATCCCGGGCGAGCTCTGGAAACACCATATATTTT. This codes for CASSPSRASSGNTIYF.

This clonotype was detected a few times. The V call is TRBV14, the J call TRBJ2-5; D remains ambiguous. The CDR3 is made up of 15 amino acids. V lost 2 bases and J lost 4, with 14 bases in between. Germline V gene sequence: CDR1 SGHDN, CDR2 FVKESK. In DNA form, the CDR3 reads TGTGCCAGCAGCCAATGGCTGGCCAAAGGAGAGACCCAGTACTTC. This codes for CASSQWLAKGETQYF.

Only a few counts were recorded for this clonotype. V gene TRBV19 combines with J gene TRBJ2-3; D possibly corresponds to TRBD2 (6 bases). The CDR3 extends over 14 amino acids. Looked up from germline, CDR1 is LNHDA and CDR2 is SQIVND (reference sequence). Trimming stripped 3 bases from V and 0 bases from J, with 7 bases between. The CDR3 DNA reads TGTGCCAGTAGTATGACTAGGAGCACAGATACGCAGTATTTT. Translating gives CASSMTRSTDTQYF.

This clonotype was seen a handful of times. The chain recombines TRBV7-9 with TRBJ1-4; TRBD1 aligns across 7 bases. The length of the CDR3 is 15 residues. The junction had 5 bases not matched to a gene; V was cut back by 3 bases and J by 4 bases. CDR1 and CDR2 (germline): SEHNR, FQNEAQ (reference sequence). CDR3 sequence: CASSFNSGGNEKLFF. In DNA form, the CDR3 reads TGTGCCAGCAGCTTCAATTCAGGGGGTAATGAAAAACTGTTTTTT.

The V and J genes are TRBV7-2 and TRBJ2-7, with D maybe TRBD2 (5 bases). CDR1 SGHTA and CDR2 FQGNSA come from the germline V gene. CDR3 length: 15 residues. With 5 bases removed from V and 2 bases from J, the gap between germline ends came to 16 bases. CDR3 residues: CASSPRDSRPYEQYF. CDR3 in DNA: TGTGCCAGCAGCCCCCGGGATAGCAGACCCTACGAGCAGTACTTC.

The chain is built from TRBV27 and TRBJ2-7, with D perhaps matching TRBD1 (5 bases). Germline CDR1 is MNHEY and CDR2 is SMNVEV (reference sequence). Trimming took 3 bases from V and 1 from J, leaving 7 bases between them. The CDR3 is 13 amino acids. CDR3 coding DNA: TGTGCCAGCAGTTTCAGGGTTTCCTACGAGCAGTACTTC. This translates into CASSFRVSYEQYF.

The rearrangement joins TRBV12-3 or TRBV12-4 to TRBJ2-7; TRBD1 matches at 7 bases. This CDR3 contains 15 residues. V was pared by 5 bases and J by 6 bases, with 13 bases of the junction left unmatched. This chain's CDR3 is CASSTYRGRQLEQYF. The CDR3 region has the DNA TGTGCCAGCAGTACCTACAGGGGCCGACAGCTCGAGCAGTACTTC.

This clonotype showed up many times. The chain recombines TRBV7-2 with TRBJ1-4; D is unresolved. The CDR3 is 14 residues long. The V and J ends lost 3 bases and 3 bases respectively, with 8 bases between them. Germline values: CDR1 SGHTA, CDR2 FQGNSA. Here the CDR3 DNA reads TGTGCCAGCAGCTTTCAAGGGTCTAATGAAAAACTGTTTTTT. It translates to CASSFQGSNEKLFF.

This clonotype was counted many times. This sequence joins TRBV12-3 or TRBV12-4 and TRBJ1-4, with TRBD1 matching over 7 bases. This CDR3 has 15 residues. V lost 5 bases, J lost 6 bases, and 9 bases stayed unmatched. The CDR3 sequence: CASSPTTGSDEKLFF. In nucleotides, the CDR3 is TGTGCCAGCAGTCCCACGACAGGGTCTGATGAAAAACTGTTTTTT.

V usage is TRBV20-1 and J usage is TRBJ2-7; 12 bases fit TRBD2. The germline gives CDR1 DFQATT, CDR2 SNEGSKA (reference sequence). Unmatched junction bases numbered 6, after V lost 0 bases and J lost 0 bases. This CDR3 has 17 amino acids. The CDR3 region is CSARDLSTSGSSYEQYF. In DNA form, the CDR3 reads TGCAGTGCTAGAGACCTGTCGACTAGCGGGAGCTCCTACGAGCAGTACTTC.

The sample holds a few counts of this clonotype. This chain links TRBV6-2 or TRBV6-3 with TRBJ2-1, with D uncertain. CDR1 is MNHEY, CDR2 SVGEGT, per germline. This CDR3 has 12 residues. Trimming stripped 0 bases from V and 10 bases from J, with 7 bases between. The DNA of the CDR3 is TGTGCCAGCAGTTACTCGGTCATCGAGCAGTTCTTC. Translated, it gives CASSYSVIEQFF.

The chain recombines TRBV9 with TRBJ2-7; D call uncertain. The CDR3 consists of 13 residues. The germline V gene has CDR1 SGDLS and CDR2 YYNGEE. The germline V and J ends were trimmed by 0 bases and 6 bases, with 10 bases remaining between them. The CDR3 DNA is TGTGCCAGCAGCGTAGGTCCGGGCGGCGAGCAGTACTTC. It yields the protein CASSVGPGGEQYF.

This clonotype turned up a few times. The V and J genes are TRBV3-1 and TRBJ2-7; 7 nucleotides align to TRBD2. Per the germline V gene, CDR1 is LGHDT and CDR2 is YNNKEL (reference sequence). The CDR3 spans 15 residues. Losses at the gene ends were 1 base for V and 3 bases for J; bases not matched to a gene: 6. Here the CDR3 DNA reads TGTGCCAGCAGCCAAGGCCCCGGGAGGTACTACGAGCAGTACTTC. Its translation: CASSQGPGRYYEQYF.